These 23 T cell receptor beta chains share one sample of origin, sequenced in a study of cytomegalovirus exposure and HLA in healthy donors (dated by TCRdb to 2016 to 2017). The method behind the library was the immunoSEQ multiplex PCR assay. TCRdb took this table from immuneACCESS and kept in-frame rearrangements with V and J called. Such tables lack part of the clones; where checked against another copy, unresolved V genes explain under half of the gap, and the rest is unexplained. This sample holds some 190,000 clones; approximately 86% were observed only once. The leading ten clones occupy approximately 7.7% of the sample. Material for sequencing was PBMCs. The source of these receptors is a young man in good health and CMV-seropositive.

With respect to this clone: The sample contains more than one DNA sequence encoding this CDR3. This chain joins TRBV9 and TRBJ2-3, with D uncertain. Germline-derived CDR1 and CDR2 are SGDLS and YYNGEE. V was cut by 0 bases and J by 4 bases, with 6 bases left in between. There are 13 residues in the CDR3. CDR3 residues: CASSVGPPDTQYF. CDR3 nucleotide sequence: TGTGCCAGCAGCGTAGGCCCACCAGATACGCAGTATTTT.

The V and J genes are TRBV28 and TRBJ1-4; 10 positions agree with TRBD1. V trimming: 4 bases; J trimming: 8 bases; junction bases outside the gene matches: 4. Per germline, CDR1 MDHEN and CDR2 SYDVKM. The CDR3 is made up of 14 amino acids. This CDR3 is CASSSRTGGEKLFF. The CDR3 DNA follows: TGTGCCAGCAGTTCTCGGACAGGGGGAGAAAAACTGTTTTTT.

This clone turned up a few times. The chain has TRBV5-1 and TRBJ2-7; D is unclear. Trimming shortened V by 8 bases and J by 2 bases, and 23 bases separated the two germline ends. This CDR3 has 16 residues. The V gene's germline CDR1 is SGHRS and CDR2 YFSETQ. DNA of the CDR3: TGCGCCAGTTCCCCCGGGCAGGCCAAACTACCCTACGAGCAGTACTTC. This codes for CASSPGQAKLPYEQYF.

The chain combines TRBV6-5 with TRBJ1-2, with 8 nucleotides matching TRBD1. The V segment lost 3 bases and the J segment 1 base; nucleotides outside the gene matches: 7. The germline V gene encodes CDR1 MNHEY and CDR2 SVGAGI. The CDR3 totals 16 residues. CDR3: CASSYGQGARNYGYTF. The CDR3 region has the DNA TGTGCCAGCAGTTATGGGCAGGGGGCTCGTAACTATGGCTACACCTTC.

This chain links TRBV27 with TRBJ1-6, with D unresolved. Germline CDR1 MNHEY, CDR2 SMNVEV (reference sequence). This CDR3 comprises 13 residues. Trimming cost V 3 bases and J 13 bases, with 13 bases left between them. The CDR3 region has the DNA TGTGCCAGCAGTTTTGACGGTAGTTTGCCCCTCCACTTT. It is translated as CASSFDGSLPLHF.

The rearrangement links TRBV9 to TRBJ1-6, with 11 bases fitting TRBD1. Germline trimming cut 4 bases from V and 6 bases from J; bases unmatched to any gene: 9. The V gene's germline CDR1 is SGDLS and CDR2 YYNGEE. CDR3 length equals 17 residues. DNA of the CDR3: TGTGCCAGCAGCCGCCTGGGAGGGACAGGGGGTAATTCACCCCTCCACTTT. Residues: CASSRLGGTGGNSPLHF. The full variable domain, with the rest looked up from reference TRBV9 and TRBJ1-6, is DSGVTQTPKHLITATGQRVTLRCSPRSGDLSVYWYQQSLDQGLQFLIQYYNGEERAKGNILERFSAQQFPDLHSELNLSSLELGDSALYFCASSRLGGTGGNSPLHFGNGTRLTVT.

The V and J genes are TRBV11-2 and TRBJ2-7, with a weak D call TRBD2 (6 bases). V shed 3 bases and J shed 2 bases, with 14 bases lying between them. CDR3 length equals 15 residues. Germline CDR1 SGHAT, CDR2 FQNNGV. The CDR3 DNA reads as TGTGCCAGCAGCTTGCGATCCGGGACTCCCTACGAGCAGTACTTC. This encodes CASSLRSGTPYEQYF.

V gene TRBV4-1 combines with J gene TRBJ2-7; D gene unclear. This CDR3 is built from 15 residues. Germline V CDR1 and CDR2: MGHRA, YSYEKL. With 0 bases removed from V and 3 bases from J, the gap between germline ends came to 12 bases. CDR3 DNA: TGCGCCAGCAGCCAAGATACCGCCTCTTTCTACGAGCAGTACTTC. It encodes CASSQDTASFYEQYF.

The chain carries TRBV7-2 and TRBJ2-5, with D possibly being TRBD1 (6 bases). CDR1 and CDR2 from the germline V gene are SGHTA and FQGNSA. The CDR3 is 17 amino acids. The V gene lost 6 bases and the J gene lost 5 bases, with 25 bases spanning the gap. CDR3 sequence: CASSPQGSRVFVETQYF. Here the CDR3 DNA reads TGTGCCAGCAGTCCACAGGGTTCTAGGGTTTTTGTCGAGACCCAGTACTTC.

The CDR3 DNA reads as TGTGCCAGCATGCCGGGACTGGGACGCTACGAGCAGTACTTC. Its protein product is CASMPGLGRYEQYF. This chain connects TRBV6-1 to TRBJ2-7; TRBD2 might be the D (6 bases). Deletions cut 7 bases from V and 3 bases from J, with 16 bases between. Germline CDR1 MNHNS, CDR2 SASEGT. The length of the CDR3 is 14 residues.

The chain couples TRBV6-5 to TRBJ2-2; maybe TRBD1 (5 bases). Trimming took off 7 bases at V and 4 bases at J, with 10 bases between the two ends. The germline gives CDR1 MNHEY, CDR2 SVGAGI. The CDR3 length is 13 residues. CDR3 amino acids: CASTRASTGELFF. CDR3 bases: TGTGCCAGCACCAGGGCAAGCACCGGGGAGCTGTTTTTT.

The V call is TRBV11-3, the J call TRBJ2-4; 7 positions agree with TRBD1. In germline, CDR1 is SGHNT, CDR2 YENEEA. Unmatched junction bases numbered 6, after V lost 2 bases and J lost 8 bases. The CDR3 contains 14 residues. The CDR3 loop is CASSLQQGLDIQYF. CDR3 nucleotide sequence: TGTGCCAGCAGCTTACAACAGGGGCTGGACATTCAGTACTTC. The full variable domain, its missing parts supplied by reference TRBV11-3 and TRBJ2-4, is EAGVVQSPRYKIIEKKQPVAFWCNPISGHNTLYWYLQNLGQGPELLIRYENEEAVDDSQLPKDRFSAERLKGVDSTLKIQPAELGDSAVYLCASSLQQGLDIQYFGAGTRLSVL.

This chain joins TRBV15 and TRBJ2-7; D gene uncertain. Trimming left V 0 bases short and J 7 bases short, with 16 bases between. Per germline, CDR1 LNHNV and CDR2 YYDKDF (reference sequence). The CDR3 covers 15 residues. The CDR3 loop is CATSRDLQGAGEQYF. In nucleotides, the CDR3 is TGTGCCACCAGCAGAGACCTCCAAGGAGCTGGGGAGCAGTACTTC.

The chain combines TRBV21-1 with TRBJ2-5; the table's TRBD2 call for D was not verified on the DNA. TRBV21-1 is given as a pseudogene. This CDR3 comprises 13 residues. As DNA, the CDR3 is TGTGCCAGCAGCAAACGCGTACAAGAGACCCAGTACTTC. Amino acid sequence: CASSKRVQETQYF.

The CDR3 sequence: CASSSPEPGRLDTQYF. The DNA for the CDR3 is TGTGCCAGCAGCTCCCCCGAACCAGGACGTCTGGATACGCAGTATTTT. This chain uses TRBV11-2 with TRBJ2-3; D uncertain. Per the germline V gene, CDR1 is SGHAT and CDR2 is FQNNGV. Between the trimmed V and J ends, which lost 4 bases and 6 bases, there was a span of 20 bases. There are 16 residues in the CDR3.

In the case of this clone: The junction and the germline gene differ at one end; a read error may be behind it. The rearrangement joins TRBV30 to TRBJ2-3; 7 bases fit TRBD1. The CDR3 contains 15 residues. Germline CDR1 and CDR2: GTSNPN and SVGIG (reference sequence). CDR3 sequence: CAWSLTGISTDTQYF. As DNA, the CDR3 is TGTGCCTGGTCACTGACAGGGATCAGCACGGATACGCAGTATTTT.

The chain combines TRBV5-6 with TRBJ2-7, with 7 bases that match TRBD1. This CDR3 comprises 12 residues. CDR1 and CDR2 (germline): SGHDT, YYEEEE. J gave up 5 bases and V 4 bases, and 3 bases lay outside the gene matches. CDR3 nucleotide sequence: TGTGCCAGCAGCGTCAGGGGGAACGAGCAGTACTTC. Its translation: CASSVRGNEQYF.

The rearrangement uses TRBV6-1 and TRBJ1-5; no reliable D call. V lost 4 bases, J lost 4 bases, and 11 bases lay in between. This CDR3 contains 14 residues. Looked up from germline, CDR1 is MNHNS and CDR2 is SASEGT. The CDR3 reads CASSVEGINQPQHF. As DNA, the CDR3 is TGTGCCAGCAGTGTGGAAGGGATAAATCAGCCCCAGCATTTT.

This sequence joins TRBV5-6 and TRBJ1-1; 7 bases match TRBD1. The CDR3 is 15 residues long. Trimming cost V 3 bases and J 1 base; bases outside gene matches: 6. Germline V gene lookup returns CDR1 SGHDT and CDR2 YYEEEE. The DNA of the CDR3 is TGTGCCAGCAGCTGGATGGACAGGCCGAACACTGAAGCTTTCTTT. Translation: CASSWMDRPNTEAFF.

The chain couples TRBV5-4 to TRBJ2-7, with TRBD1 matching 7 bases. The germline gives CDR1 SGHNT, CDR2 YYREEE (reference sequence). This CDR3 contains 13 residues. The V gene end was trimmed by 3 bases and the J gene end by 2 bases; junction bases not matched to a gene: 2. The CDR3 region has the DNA TGTGCCAGCAGCTGGCAGGGGGCCTACGAGCAGTACTTC. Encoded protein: CASSWQGAYEQYF.

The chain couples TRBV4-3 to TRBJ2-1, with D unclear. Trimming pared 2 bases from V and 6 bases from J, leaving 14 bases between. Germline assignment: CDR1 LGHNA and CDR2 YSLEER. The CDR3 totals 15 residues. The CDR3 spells CASSQQYLPPNEQFF. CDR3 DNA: TGCGCCAGCAGCCAACAGTACCTTCCCCCCAATGAGCAGTTCTTC.

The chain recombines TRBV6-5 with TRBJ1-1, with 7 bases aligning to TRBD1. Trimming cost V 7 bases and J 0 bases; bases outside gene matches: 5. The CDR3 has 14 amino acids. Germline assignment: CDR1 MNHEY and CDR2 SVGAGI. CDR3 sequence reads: CASNKGQMNTEAFF. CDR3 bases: TGTGCCAGCAATAAGGGACAGATGAACACTGAAGCTTTCTTT.

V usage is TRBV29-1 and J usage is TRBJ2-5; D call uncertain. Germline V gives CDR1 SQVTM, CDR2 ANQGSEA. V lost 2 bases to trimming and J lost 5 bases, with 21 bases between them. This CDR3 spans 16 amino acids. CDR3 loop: CSVELWDPDSSETQYF. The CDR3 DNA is TGCAGCGTTGAACTCTGGGATCCCGATTCGTCGGAGACCCAGTACTTC.